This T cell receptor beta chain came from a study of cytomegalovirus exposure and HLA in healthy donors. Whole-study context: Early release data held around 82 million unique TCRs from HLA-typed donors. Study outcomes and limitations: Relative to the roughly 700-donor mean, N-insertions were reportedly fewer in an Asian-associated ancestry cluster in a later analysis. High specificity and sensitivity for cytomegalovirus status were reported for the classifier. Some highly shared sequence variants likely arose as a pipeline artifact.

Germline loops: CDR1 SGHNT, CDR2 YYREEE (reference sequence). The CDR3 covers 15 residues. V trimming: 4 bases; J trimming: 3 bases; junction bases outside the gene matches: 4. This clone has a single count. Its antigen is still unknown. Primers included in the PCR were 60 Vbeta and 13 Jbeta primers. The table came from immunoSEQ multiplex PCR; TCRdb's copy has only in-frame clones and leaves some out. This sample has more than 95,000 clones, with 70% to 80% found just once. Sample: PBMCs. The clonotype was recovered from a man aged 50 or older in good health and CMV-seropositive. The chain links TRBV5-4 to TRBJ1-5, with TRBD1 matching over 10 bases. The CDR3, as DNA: TGTGCCAGCAGCGCCGGGACAGGGGACAATCAGCCCCAGCATTTT. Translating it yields CASSAGTGDNQPQHF.